This T cell receptor beta chain was profiled in a study of blood T cells in healthy people across ages (dated by TCRdb to about 2015). In the study overall: In model experiments, roughly one uniquely barcoded TCR beta cDNA molecule per two T cells was captured by template switching. Age-related changes in TCR beta repertoire diversity were measured in the study by deep sequencing normalized with unique cDNA molecular identifiers. To avoid experimental bias, donors of different ages were randomly spread across the sequencing lanes. The donors were split into four age groups: young (average around 15 years), middle-aged (39), aged (approximately 60) and long-lived (more than 80). For two donors (one aged 18 to 30 and one aged 80 or older), the study analyzed two additional independent replicas of 1 million unique cDNA reads from the same blood draw.

The library was generated by 5' RACE. TCRdb records Illumina HiSeq 2500 as the sequencer. The second PCR ran for roughly 7 to 11 cycles and used a J-beta primer mix along with a sample-barcoded 5' primer. A template-switch 5' adaptor carrying 12 random nucleotides introduced a unique molecular identifier onto each TCR beta cDNA molecule. At least 2.5 million CDR3-containing paired-end reads were obtained from each sample. First-strand cDNA was synthesized from all RNA with the Mint cDNA synthesis kit, primed by a TRBC-specific oligonucleotide. After uracil-DNA glycosylase treatment, a first 18-cycle PCR used universal primers M1SS and BC2_uni_R on all cDNA. The paper's processing steps were these. For normalization, 1 million high-quality reads were randomly selected from each sample, with every read carrying a distinct molecular identifier. Instead of being binned into consensus sequences, reads with shared molecular identifiers were discarded. MiTCR, run with a Q25 quality threshold and the strictest error-elimination algorithm, handled CDR3 identification, clonotype clustering and error correction. A nonparametric unseen species model using Euler transformation provided a lower-bound estimate of total TCR beta diversity. In TCRdb, the public reads were trimmed at Q25 with fastp and aligned with MiXCR, with productive beta chains retained. Merged by CDR3 protein, the rows form single entries marked with the most common genes and DNA. These V and J calls rely on TCRdb rather than the paper's analysis. A total of 980,000 or so distinct CDR3 sequences appear in this sample, under 50% of them only once. The top ten constitute about an eighth of the sample.

The paper's findings and limits, for the study overall: Conclusive comparison of naive and antigen-experienced compartments was prevented by the profiling of bulk unsorted PBMCs. The percentage of naive T cells measured by flow cytometry correlated strongly with observed TCR beta diversity. Compared with the aged group, the long-lived group had more naive CD4+ T cells, fewer expanded clones and increased TCR diversity, a pattern suggesting age selection. Total diversity estimates from one million sequenced T cells were considered lower bounds and underestimates. Donor CMV infection status was unknown, potentially confounding age-related changes in expanded clonotypes. Observed TCR beta diversity per million T cells fell roughly linearly with age, and a significant reduction was already apparent by age around 39.

This clonotype occurred a few times. This receptor's antigen is unknown. The sample holds no much larger clone one base away, and base qualities are not on file. The donors were 40 or so Caucasian individuals from Russia, aged roughly 6 to 90 years, who were systemically healthy. Around 10 milliliters of peripheral blood were drawn from each donor into EDTA-treated Vacutainer tubes. Ficoll-Paque density-gradient centrifugation was used to isolate PBMCs, with at least 7 million obtained per sample. Trizol reagent was used to extract total RNA from the PBMCs, yielding at least 5 micrograms per sample. For every donor, flow cytometry on a PBMC aliquot measured the percentage of naive CD45RAhigh/CD27high T cells. From the cysteine up to the phenylalanine, the CDR3 has a length of 15 residues. The CDR3 DNA has 45 bases and is translated from base 1. Per the germline V gene, SGHRS is the CDR1 and YFSETQ is the CDR2. The junction shows trimming of 1 base on V and 2 bases on J, plus 12 bases between the germline ends.

This TCR was sampled from a man aged 25 to 45 in good health. The chain is made from TRBV5-1 and TRBJ2-5, with the D gene call left open. The sample comprised blood. For the CDR3, the sequence is CASSLNVWSQETQYF. The nucleotides read TGCGCCAGCAGCTTGAATGTATGGTCTCAAGAGACCCAGTACTTC.